This T cell receptor beta chain was sequenced in a study of T cells in narcolepsy. General study points: Healthy controls reportedly lacked the autoreactive clonotypes serially found in patients' blood. Autoreactive HCRT-specific and TRIB2-specific clonotypes were marked in same-patient CSF-versus-blood CD4+ comparisons.

The protocol was immunoSEQ multiplex PCR, while the TCRdb copy is restricted to in-frame clones and leaves out a portion. This table has tens of thousands of clones, roughly 64% appearing once. The CDR3 covers 10 residues. V lost 8 bases and J 8 bases, leaving 9 bases between the germline ends. Germline CDR1 reads MDHEN; CDR2 reads SYDVKM. This clone was counted a few times. Antigen unknown. This chain uses TRBV28 with TRBJ1-2; TRBD1 is a possible D gene (5 bases). The TCR was taken from a human donor in good health. Material: memory (CD45RA-) CD4+ T cells from blood. The CDR3 is CASGAWGYTF. The CDR3, as DNA: TGTGCCAGCGGGGCCTGGGGCTACACCTTC.